This T cell receptor (beta chain) was found in a study of T cell repertoires in MIS-A myocarditis (dated by TCRdb to between 2021 and 2024). This clone was found once. Its antigen remains unidentified. The record has no base qualities; no much larger clone is one base away. The QIAamp DNA FFPE kit was used to extract genomic DNA from formalin-fixed paraffin-embedded autopsy tissue. The immunoSEQ bias-controlled multiplex PCR was used to amplify TCRbeta CDR3 regions, which were then sequenced at high throughput. The authors' analysis ran thus. CDR3 sequences were collapsed and filtered by the immunoSEQ vendor pipeline to quantify abundance and frequency of each unique TCRbeta CDR3. Dominant CDR3 amino acid sequences were clustered with SARS-CoV-2-specific ImmuneCODE TCRbeta sequences by CD-HIT at a 90% global sequence identity threshold. Clones were classed as hyperexpanded at frequencies of 0.1 to 1 and as large at frequencies of 0.01 to 0.1. CDR3 amino acid sequences and V and J gene assignments of dominant clones were confirmed with MiXCR. The R stringdist package was used to calculate Levenshtein distances between the patient clonotypes and the ImmuneCODE hits. TCRdb retrieved this table from immuneACCESS and kept in-frame rearrangements only. Not all clones are present; in checked studies, unresolved V genes account for under half, and no reason is known for the remainder. The DNA was the basis for D and trimming; V, J and clone size are from that table. The sample records about 16,000 clones, roughly 74% of which are singletons. 50% to 75% of the sample is in the top ten clones.

Based on the germline V gene, the CDR1 and CDR2 sequences are SGHRS and YFSETQ. Including cysteine and phenylalanine, the CDR3 has 16 amino acids. CDR3 DNA is the only sequence kept; it has 48 bases, read in frame from the first base. Cut back by 0 bases and 2 bases, the V and J ends lie 12 bases apart. Here the chain combines TRBV5-1 and TRBJ1-5; no confident D gene assignment can be made. The sample taken for sequencing was left ventricle heart tissue obtained at autopsy. Interpreted using the paper, the cell subset or site label stands for: cardiac tissue sample (left or right ventricle, interventricular septum, or pericardium). This clonotype originated in a man between 18 and 35 years old with fulminant myocarditis from multisystem inflammatory syndrome in adults (MIS-A) after COVID-19. The nucleotides are TGCGCCAGCAGCTTGGGACCGATTAGCGGCAATCAGCCCCAGCATTTT. It specifies CASSLGPISGNQPQHF.